This section outlines one T cell receptor beta chain sequence together with its context. This CDR3 region has 20 residues. V lost 5 bases to trimming and J lost 4 bases, with 31 bases between them. The germline CDR1 and CDR2 sequences are LGHDT and YNNKEL (reference sequence). This record belongs to a study of blood T cell repertoires in COVID-19. Study at large: COVID-19 samples from acute and convalescent phases originated in the United States, Italy and Spain. PBMCs, B-cell-depleted T cells, or T cells provided the cDNA or gDNA that made up the material.

In the original analysis: Amplification of reference gene primers was used by the study to estimate nucleated cell counts. Sequencing was performed with immunoSEQ multiplex PCR; in TCRdb, only in-frame clones are kept and a portion is missing. V, J and clone size derive from that table, while D and trimming were established from the DNA sequence. The sample gives under 200,000 clones, around 90% of which show up once; over 2% is in the top ten. The specimen was peripheral blood. This chain links TRBV3-1 (or the pseudogene TRBV3-2) with TRBJ2-3, with D unresolved. This receptor was identified in a man aged 45-60 years who had recovered from COVID-19. CDR3: CASSATGGFLLGRMADTQYF. In DNA form, the CDR3 reads TGTGCCAGCAGCGCTACCGGTGGGTTTTTGCTGGGCCGAATGGCAGATACGCAGTATTTT.